The rows below give T cell receptor beta chains drawn from one sample of a study of blood T cells in healthy people across ages. TCRdb processed the 5' RACE reads anew with MiXCR; each CDR3 protein has one entry. The sample lists about 940,000 distinct CDR3 sequences; under 50% were seen once. Specimen: blood. The receptors derive from a man under 40 in good health. Each CDR3 is given with its conserved first and last residue. A D gene is named only where the DNA matches it firmly. Expanded clones are given a class, and other clones once, few, many or no size at all.

j_call,cdr3_length,d_call,v_call,clone_size,cdr3_nt,cdr3_aa
TRBJ1-6,16,TRBD1,TRBV4-3,few,TGCGCCAGCAGCCAAGACAGGAACAGGGGTAATTCACCCCTCCACTTT,CASSQDRNRGNSPLHF
TRBJ2-1,13,TRBD2,TRBV7-2,-,TGTGCCAGCAGGGGACTAGCGTTCGATGAGCAGTTCTTC,CASRGLAFDEQFF
TRBJ2-5,14,-,TRBV7-7,-,TGTGCTAGCAGCCCCTCCAGCCAGGGCCAGACCCAGTACTTC,CASSPSSQGQTQYF
TRBJ2-2,14,-,TRBV12-3/TRBV12-4,-,TGTGCCAGCAGTTTAGGGCAGGTCGGCGGGGAGCTGTTTTTT,CASSLGQVGGELFF
TRBJ2-3,15,-,TRBV7-8,-,TGTGCCAGCAGCTTATACCAGCGGAGCACAGATGCGCAGTATTTT,CASSLYQRSTDAQYF
TRBJ2-4,14,TRBD2,TRBV15,-,TGTGCCACCAGCACGGGGGGGCGGAGGAACATTCAGTACTTC,CATSTGGRRNIQYF
TRBJ2-5,12,-,TRBV29-1,-,TGCAGCGTTGGAGGGGACGAGGAGACCCAGTACTTC,CSVGGDEETQYF
TRBJ2-1,16,TRBD2,TRBV10-3,-,TGTGCCATCAGGCCGGGACTAGCGGGGGGAAGTGGTGAGCAGTTCTTC,CAIRPGLAGGSGEQFF
TRBJ1-4,14,TRBD1,TRBV6-1,-,TGTGCCAGCGGGATGGGGACAGGGGGTGAAAAACTGTTTTTT,CASGMGTGGEKLFF
TRBJ1-3,18,-,TRBV21-1,-,TGTGCCAGCAGCAAACATCGATCGACAGGGAGCTCTGGAAACACCATATATTTT,CASSKHRSTGSSGNTIYF
TRBJ2-7,14,-,TRBV7-2,-,-,CACSVDWDIYEQYF
TRBJ2-7,16,TRBD2,TRBV4-2,-,TGTGCCAGCAGCCGGGGAGATGGACTAGCTGTATACGAGCAGTACTTC,CASSRGDGLAVYEQYF
TRBJ2-1,14,-,TRBV7-3,-,TGTGCCAGCAGCTTATCCCCTACCGACAATGAGCAGTTCTTC,CASSLSPTDNEQFF
TRBJ2-3,14,-,TRBV20-1,few,TGCAGCTTGAGGAGGGGCCGAAGCACAGATACGCAGTATTTT,CSLRRGRSTDTQYF
TRBJ2-1,19,-,TRBV7-2,many,TGTGCCAGCAGCTTGGCCCAGCTGGGGGGTGGGGGTACCTACAATGAGCAGTTCTTC,CASSLAQLGGGGTYNEQFF
TRBJ1-1,14,-,TRBV6-6,-,TGTGCCAGCACCGACCGGGTCCTGAACACTGAAGCTTTCTTT,CASTDRVLNTEAFF
TRBJ2-3,17,-,TRBV21-1,-,TGTGCCAGCAGCAAAGAGGCAGTGAGGCAGGGGCCAGATACGCAGTATTTT,CASSKEAVRQGPDTQYF
TRBJ2-7,17,-,TRBV27,-,TGTGCCAGCAGTTTCACGACAGGTCCGAGCTCCTACAATGAGCAGTACTTC,CASSFTTGPSSYNEQYF
TRBJ2-7,15,TRBD2,TRBV20-1,once,TGCAGTGCTAGAGAGGGGGGGATGGCTCGCTACGAGCAGTACTTC,CSAREGGMARYEQYF
TRBJ2-1,14,-,TRBV7-6,-,TGTGCCAGCAGCTTTTCCGGGACCAACAATGAGCAGTTCTTC,CASSFSGTNNEQFF
TRBJ1-5,14,TRBD1,TRBV20-1,-,TGCAGTGCTACCGGGACAGGGAACAATCAGCCCCAGCATTTT,CSATGTGNNQPQHF
TRBJ2-5,14,-,TRBV25-1,few,TGTGCCAGCAGTGAAGGAGTCTTGAAAGAGACCCAGTACTTC,CASSEGVLKETQYF
TRBJ1-1,13,-,TRBV20-1,-,TGCAGTGCAAGAGAAGGGGGGGACACTGAAGCTTTCTTT,CSAREGGDTEAFF
TRBJ2-2,13,-,TRBV2,-,TGTGCCAGCGTCGGGATTATCACCGGGGAGCTGTTTTTT,CASVGIITGELFF
TRBJ1-4,15,TRBD1,TRBV12-3/TRBV12-4,-,TGTGCCAGCAGCCGACAGGGGTTAGAGGCTGAAAAACTGTTTTTT,CASSRQGLEAEKLFF
TRBJ2-2,18,TRBD2,TRBV10-3,-,TGTGCCATCAGTGAGTCCGGGACTAGCGGGGGACGGACCGGGGAGCTGTTTTTT,CAISESGTSGGRTGELFF
TRBJ1-2,12,-,TRBV29-1,-,TGCAGCGTTGAGCCAGGAAGATATGGCTACACCTTC,CSVEPGRYGYTF
TRBJ2-7,15,-,TRBV5-1,-,TGCGCCAGCAGCTTAACTCCCGGGTACAACGACGAGCAGTACTTC,CASSLTPGYNDEQYF
TRBJ2-7,14,-,TRBV7-6,once,TGTACCAGCAGCTTAGAAAGGGCCTCCTACGAGCAGTACTTC,CTSSLERASYEQYF
TRBJ2-3,17,TRBD2,TRBV4-2,-,TGTGCCAGCAGCCCAGGCGTACTAGCGGGGAGCACAGATACGCAGTATTTT,CASSPGVLAGSTDTQYF
TRBJ2-5,13,-,TRBV20-1,many,TGCAGTGCTAGAGATCCACAGCAAGAGACCCAGTACTTC,CSARDPQQETQYF
TRBJ2-7,17,-,TRBV2,once,TGTGCCAGCAGATCAGAGGGCTGGGAGAAGAGTATCTACGAGCAGTACTTC,CASRSEGWEKSIYEQYF
TRBJ2-1,13,-,TRBV7-9,-,TGTGCCGGAAAAAGGGCAGATTGGAATGAGCAGTTCTTC,CAGKRADWNEQFF
TRBJ2-3,16,-,TRBV9,-,TGTGCCAGCAGCCCCAGTGGGCTAGTAGGCCCAGATACGCAGTATTTT,CASSPSGLVGPDTQYF
TRBJ2-5,14,TRBD2,TRBV7-2,-,TGTGCCAGCAAGACCCGGGGGGGCCAAGAGACCCAGTACTTC,CASKTRGGQETQYF
TRBJ2-1,16,-,TRBV29-1,-,TGCAGCGTTGAAGGATATGGACTTCTAGCCTACAATGAGCAGTTCTTC,CSVEGYGLLAYNEQFF
TRBJ1-2,12,-,TRBV6-5,-,TGTGCCAGCAGTTACGGGTGGGATGGCTACACCTTC,CASSYGWDGYTF
TRBJ2-1,16,-,TRBV15,few,TGTGCCACCAGCAGAGGGTCGGGGAGCTCCTACAATGAGCAGTTCTTC,CATSRGSGSSYNEQFF
TRBJ2-3,15,-,TRBV6-6,once,TGTGCCAGCAGAGACCTAGACGTAAGCACAGATACGCAGTATTTT,CASRDLDVSTDTQYF
TRBJ1-2,12,-,TRBV7-9,-,TGTGGCAGCAGCTTCCTTACCGGCGGCTACACCTTC,CGSSFLTGGYTF
TRBJ2-7,13,-,TRBV6-2/TRBV6-3,-,TGTGCCAGCAGTCCACAGGAGTTCTACGAGCAGTACTTC,CASSPQEFYEQYF
TRBJ2-7,17,-,TRBV24-1,-,TGTGCCACCAGTGATTCCCGGACAGCTACTCTCTCCTACGAGCAGTACTTC,CATSDSRTATLSYEQYF
TRBJ2-7,14,-,TRBV13,-,TGTGCCAGCAGCATCGGACAGTTTCCCTACGAGCAGTACTTC,CASSIGQFPYEQYF
TRBJ2-3,13,-,TRBV5-1,many,TGTGCCAGCAGCTTAGACCGCACAGATACGCAGTATTTT,CASSLDRTDTQYF
TRBJ2-6,16,TRBD1,TRBV20-1,-,TGCAGTGCCTACTGGGACAGCCCCTCTGGGGCCAACGTCCTGACTTTC,CSAYWDSPSGANVLTF
TRBJ1-2,15,-,TRBV4-2,-,TGTGCCAGCAGCCAGCGGGAAGGCCCTAACTATGGCTACACCTTC,CASSQREGPNYGYTF